The 2 T cell receptor beta chains listed next were all sequenced from one sample in a study of blood T cell repertoires in COVID-19. TCRdb's copy holds only in-frame clones and misses some; the assay was immunoSEQ multiplex PCR. Of 300,000 to 450,000 clones in the sample, 85% to 90% were seen once. The sample taken for sequencing was PBMCs or T cells enriched from blood (not recorded which). The receptor source for this set is a woman aged 25 to 45 who had been exposed to COVID-19.

This chain joins TRBV4-1 and TRBJ1-1; 9 bases map to TRBD1. Germline loops: CDR1 MGHRA, CDR2 YSYEKL. The CDR3 has 18 amino acids. The trim removed 1 base at V and 5 bases at J, leaving 14 bases unmatched. The DNA of the CDR3 is TGCGCCAGCAGCCAAGGCGGCGGGACAGGGTTTGCGTGGACTGAAGCTTTCTTT. Translated, it gives CASSQGGGTGFAWTEAFF.

The V gene is TRBV9, the J gene TRBJ1-2; TRBD1 agrees at 7 bases. With 4 bases clipped from V and 4 bases from J, the junction kept 10 bases outside the gene matches. Germline CDR1 is SGDLS and CDR2 is YYNGEE. The CDR3 is made up of 15 amino acids. As DNA, the CDR3 is TGTGCCAGCAGCACCACAGGGGAACCTTTCTATGGCTACACCTTC. Residues: CASSTTGEPFYGYTF.